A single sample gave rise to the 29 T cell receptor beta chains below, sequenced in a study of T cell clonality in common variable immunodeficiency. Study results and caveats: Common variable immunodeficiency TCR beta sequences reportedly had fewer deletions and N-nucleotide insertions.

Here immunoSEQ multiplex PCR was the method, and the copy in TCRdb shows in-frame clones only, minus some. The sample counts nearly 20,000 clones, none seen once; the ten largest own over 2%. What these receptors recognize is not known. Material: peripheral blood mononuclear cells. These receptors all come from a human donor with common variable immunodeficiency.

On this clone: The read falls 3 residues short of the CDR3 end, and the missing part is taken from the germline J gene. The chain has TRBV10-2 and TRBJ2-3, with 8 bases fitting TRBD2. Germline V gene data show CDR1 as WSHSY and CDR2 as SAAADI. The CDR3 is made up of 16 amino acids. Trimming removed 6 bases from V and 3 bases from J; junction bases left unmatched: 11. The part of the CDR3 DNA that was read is TGCGCCAGCAGCGCCCGGGGGAGCGGGGGTACAGATACG. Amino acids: CASSARGSGGTDT. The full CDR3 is CASSARGSGGTDTQYF.

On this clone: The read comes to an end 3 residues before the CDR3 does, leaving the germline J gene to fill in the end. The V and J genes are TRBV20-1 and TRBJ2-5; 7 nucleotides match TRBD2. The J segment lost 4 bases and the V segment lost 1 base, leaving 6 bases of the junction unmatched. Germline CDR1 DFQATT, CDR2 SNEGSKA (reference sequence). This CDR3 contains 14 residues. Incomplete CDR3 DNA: TGCAGTGCTAGAGGCCGCGTAGCGGGAGAGACC. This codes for CSARGRVAGET. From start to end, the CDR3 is CSARGRVAGETQYF.

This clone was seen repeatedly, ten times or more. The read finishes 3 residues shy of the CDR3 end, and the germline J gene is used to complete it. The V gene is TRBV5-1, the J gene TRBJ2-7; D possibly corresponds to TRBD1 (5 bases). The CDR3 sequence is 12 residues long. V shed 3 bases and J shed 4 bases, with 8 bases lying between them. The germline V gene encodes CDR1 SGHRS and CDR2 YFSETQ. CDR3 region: CASSSQGYEQYF. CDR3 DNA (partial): TGCGCCAGCAGCTCGCAGGGATACGAG.

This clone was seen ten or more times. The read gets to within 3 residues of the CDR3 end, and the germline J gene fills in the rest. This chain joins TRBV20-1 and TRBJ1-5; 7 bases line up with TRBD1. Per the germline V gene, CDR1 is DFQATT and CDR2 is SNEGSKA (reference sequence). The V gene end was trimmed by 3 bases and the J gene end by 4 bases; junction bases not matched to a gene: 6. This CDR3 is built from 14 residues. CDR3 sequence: CSAREGASNQPQHF. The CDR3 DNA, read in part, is TGCAGTGCTAGGGAGGGGGCGAGTAATCAGCCC.

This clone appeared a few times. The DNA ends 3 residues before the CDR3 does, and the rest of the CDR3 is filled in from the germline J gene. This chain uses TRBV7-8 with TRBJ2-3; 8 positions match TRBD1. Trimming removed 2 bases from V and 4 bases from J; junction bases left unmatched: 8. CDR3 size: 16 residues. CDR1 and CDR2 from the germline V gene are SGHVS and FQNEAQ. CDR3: CASSLRTGLGADTQYF. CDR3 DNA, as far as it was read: TGTGCCAGCAGCTTAAGGACAGGGCTTGGGGCAGATACG.

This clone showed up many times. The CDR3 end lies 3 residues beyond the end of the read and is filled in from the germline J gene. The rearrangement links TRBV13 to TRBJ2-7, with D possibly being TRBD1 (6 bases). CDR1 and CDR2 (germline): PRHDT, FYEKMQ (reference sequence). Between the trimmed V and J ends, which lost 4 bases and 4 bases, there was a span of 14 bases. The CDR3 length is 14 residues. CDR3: CASSSRQDHYEQYF. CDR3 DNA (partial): TGTGCCAGCAGCTCTCGACAGGACCATTACGAG. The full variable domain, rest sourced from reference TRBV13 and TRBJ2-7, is AAGVIQSPRHLIKEKRETATLKCYPIPRHDTVYWYQQGPGQDPQFLISFYEKMQSDKGSIPDRFSAQQFSDYHSELNMSSLELGDSALYFCASSSRQDHYEQYFGPGTRLTVT.

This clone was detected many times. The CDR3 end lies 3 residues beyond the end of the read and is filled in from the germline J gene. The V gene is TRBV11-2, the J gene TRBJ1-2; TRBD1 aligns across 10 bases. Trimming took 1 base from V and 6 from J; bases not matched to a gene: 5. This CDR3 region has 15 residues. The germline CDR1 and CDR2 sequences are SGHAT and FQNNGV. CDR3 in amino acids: CASSLGGTGDNGYTF. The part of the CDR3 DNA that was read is TGTGCCAGCAGCTTAGGGGGGACAGGGGATAATGGC.

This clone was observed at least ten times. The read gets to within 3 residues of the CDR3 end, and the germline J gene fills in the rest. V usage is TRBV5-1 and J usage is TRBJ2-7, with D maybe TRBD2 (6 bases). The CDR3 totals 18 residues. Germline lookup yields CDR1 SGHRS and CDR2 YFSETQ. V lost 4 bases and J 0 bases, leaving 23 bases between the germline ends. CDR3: CASSRAPGVASVSYEQYF. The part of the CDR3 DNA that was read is TGCGCCAGCAGCCGGGCCCCCGGAGTTGCTAGCGTCTCCTACGAG.

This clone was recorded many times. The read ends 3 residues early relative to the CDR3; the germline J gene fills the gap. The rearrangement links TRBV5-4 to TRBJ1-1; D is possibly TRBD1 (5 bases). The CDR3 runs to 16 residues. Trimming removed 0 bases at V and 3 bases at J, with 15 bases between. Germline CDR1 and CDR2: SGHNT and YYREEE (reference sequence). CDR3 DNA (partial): TGTGCCAGCAGCTTGGAAGCTGCGGACACCCACACTGAA. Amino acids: CASSLEAADTHTE. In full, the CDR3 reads CASSLEAADTHTEAFF.

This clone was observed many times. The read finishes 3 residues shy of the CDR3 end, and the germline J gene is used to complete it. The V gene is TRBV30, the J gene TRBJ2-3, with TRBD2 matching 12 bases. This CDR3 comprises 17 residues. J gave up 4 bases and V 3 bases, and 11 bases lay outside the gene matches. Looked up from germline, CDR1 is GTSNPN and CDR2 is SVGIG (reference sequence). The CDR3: CAWSLPSGRAWADTQYF. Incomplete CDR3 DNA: TGTGCCTGGAGCCTACCTAGCGGGAGGGCCTGGGCAGATACG.

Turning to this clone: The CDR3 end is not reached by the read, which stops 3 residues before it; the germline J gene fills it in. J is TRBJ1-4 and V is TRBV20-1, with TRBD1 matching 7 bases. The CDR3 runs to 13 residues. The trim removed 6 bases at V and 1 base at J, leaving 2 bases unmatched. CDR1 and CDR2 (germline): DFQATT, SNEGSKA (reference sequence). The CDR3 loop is CSAHRGTNEKLFF. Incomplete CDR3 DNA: TGCAGTGCCCACAGGGGAACTAATGAAAAA.

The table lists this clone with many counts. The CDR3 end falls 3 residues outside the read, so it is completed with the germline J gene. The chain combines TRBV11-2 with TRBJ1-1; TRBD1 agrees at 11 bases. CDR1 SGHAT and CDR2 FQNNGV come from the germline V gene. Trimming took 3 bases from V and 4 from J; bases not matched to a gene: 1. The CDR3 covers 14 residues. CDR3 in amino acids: CASSFGQGATEAFF. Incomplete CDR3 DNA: TGTGCCAGCAGCTTTGGACAGGGGGCCACTGAA.

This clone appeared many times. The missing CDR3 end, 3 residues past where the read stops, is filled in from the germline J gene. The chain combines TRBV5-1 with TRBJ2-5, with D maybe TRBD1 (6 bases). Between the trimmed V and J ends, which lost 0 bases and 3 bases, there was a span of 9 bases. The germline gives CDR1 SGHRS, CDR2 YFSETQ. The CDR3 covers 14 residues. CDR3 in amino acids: CASSLVRGKETQYF. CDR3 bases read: TGCGCCAGCAGCTTGGTCAGGGGCAAAGAGACC. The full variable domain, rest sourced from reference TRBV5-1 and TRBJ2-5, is KAGVTQTPRYLIKTRGQQVTLSCSPISGHRSVSWYQQTPGQGLQFLFEYFSETQRNKGNFPGRFSGRQFSNSRSEMNVSTLELGDSALYLCASSLVRGKETQYFGPGTRLLVL.

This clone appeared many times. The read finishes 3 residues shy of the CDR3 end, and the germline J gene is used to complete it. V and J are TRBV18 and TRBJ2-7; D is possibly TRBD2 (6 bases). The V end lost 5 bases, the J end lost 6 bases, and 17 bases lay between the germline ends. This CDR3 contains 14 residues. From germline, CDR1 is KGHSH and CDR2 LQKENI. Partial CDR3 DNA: TGTGCCAGCTCATGGGGACTTGTGGAGGGCGAG. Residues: CASSWGLVEGE. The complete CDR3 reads CASSWGLVEGEQYF.

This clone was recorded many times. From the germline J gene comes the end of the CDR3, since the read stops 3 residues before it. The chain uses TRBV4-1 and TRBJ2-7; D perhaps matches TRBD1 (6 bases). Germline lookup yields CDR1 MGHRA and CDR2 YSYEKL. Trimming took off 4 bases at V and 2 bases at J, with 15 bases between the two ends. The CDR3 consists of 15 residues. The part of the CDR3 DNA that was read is TGCGCCAGCAGCCCACAAGGGGGTTTTGCCTACGAG. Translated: CASSPQGGFAYE. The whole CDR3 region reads CASSPQGGFAYEQYF.

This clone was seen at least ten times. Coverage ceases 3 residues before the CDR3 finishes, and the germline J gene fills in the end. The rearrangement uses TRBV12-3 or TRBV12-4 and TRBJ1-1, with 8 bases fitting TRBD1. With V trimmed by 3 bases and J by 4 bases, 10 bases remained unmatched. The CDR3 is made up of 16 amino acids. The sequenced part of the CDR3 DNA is TGTGCCAGCAGTTTCGGCAGGGGGCGCGTAGGCACTGAA. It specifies CASSFGRGRVGTE. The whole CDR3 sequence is CASSFGRGRVGTEAFF.

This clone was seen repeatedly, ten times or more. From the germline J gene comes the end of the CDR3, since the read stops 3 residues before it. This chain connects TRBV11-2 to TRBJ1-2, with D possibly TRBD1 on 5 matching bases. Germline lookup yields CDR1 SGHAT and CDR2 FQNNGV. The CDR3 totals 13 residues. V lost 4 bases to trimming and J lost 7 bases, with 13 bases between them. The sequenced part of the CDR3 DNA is TGTGCCAGCAGCTCCCCAGGGCCCGGTGGC. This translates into CASSSPGPGG. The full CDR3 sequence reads CASSSPGPGGYTF. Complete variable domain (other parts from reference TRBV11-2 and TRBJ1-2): EAGVAQSPRYKIIEKRQSVAFWCNPISGHATLYWYQQILGQGPKLLIQFQNNGVVDDSQLPKDRFSAERLKGVDSTLKIQPAKLEDSAVYLCASSSPGPGGYTFGSGTRLTVV.

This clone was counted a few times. The sequenced part of the CDR3 DNA is TGTGCCAGTAGTCCAGGATTGAACACTGAA. It translates to CASSPGLNTE. The complete CDR3 reads CASSPGLNTEAFF. The rearrangement joins TRBV19 to TRBJ1-1; no clear D gene. The read falls 3 residues short of the CDR3 end, and the missing part is taken from the germline J gene. Trimming shortened V by 5 bases and J by 0 bases, and 7 bases separated the two germline ends. CDR1 and CDR2 from the germline V gene are LNHDA and SQIVND (reference sequence). The CDR3 has 13 residues.

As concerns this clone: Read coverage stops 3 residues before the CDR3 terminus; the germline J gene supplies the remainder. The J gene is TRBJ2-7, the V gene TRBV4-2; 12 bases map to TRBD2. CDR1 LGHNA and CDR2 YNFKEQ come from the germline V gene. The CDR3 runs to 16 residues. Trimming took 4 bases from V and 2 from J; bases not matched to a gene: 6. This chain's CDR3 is CASSPRLAGDAYEQYF. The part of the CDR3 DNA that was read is TGTGCCAGCAGCCCTCGACTAGCGGGAGACGCCTACGAG.

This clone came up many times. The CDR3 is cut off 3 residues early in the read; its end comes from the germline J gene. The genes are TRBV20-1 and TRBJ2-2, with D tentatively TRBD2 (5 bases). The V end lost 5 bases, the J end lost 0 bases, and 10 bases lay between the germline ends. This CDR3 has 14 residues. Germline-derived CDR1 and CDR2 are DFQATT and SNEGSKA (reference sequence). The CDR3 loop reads CSAARTANTGELFF. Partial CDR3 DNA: TGCAGTGCTGCTAGGACTGCGAACACCGGGGAG.

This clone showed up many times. The CDR3 sequence: CASSRQAPETQYF. The CDR3 bases that were read are TGTGCCAGCAGCCGACAGGCACCGGAGACC. This chain links TRBV2 with TRBJ2-5; tentatively, D is TRBD1 (6 bases). With the read ending 3 residues before the CDR3 end, the germline J gene is used to fill in that end. The germline V gene encodes CDR1 SNHLY and CDR2 FYNNEI. CDR3 length equals 13 residues. V was cut by 6 bases and J by 5 bases, with 13 bases left in between.

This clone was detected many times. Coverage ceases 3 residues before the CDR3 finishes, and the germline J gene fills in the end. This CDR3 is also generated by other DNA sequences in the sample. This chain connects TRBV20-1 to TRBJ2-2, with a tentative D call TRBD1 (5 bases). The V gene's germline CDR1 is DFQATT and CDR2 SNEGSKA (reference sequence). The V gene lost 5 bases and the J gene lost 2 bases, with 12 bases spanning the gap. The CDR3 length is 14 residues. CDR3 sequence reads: CSASTDRNTGELFF. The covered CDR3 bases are TGCAGTGCTTCAACTGACAGAAACACCGGGGAG.

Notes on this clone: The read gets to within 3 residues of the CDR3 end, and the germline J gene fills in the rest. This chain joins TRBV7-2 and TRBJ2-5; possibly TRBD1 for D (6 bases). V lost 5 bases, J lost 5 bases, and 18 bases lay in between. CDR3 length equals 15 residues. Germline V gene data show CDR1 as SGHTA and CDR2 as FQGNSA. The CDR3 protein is CASSPPGLRGETQYF. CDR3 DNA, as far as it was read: TGTGCCAGCAGCCCCCCGGGTTTGAGGGGGGAGACC.

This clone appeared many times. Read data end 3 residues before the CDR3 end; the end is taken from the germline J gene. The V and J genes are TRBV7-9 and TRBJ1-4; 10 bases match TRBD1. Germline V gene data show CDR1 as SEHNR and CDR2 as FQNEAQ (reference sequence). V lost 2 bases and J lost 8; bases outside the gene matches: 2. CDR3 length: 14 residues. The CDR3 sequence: CASSLPDRGEKLFF. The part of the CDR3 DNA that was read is TGTGCCAGCAGCTTACCGGACAGGGGGGAAAAA.

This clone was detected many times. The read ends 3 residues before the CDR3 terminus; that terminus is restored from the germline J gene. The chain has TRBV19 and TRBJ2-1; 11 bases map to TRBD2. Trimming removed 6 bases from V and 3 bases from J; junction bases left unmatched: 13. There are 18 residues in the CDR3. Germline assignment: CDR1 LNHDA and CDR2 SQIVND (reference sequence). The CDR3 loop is CASSLKEVGLAVYNEQFF. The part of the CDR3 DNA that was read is TGTGCCAGTAGCCTAAAAGAGGTGGGACTAGCGGTCTACAATGAG.

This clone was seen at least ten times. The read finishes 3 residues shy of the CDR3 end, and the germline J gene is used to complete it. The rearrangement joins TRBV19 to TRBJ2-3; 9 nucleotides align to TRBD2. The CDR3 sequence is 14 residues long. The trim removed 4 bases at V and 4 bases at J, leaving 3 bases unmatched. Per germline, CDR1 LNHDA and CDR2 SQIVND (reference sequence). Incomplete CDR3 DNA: TGTGCCAGTAGTAGCGGGAGGGAGGCAGATACG. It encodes CASSSGREADT. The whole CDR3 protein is CASSSGREADTQYF.

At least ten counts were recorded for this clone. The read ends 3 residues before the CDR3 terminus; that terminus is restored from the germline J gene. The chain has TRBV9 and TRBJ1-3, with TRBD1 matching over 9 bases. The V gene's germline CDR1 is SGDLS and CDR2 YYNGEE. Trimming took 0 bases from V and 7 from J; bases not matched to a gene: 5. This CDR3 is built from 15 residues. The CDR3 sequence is CASSVEGQGGNTIYF. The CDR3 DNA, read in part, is TGTGCCAGCAGCGTAGAGGGACAGGGAGGCAACACC.

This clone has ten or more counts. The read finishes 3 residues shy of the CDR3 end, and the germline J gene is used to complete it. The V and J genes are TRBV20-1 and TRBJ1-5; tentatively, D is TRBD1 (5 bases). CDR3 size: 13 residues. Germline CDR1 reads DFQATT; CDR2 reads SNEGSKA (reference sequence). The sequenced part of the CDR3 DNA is TGCAGTGCTAGGGGGGGGTCCGAAGGACCC. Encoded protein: CSARGGSEGP. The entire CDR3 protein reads CSARGGSEGPQHF.

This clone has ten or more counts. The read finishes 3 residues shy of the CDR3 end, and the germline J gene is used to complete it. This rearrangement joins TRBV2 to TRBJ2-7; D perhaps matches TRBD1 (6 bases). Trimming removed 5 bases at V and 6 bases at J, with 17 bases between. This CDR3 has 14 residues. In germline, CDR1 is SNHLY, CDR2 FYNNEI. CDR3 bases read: TGTGCCAGCAGTTCCGCGTCCCAGGGGAGCGAG. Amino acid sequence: CASSSASQGSE. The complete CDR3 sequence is CASSSASQGSEQYF.